The rows below give T cell receptor beta chains drawn from one sample of a study of blood T cell repertoires in COVID-19. Clones were read by immunoSEQ multiplex PCR, and TCRdb kept only the in-frame ones, dropping some. This sample has about 59,000 clones, with more than 65% found just once. Source material: peripheral blood. All receptors come from a woman in her seventies with acute or convalescent COVID-19. The CDR3 runs from the conserved cysteine through the conserved F or W. D genes are given only for firm matches. Where a row states a size, it is once, few, many or the class of an expanded clone; other rows omit it.

j_call: TRBJ2-3
v_call: TRBV2
d_call: NA
clone_size: NA
cdr3_aa: CASSRTTTTDTQYF
cdr3_nt: TGTGCCAGCAGTAGGACTACAACTACAGATACGCAGTATTTT

j_call: TRBJ1-2
v_call: TRBV5-4
d_call: NA
clone_size: NA
cdr3_aa: CASSFSVGDLAAGYTF
cdr3_nt: TGTGCCAGCAGCTTTTCGGTAGGGGATCTTGCTGCTGGCTACACCTTC

j_call: TRBJ2-1
v_call: TRBV18
d_call: NA
clone_size: NA
cdr3_aa: CASSPDWSSYNEQFF
cdr3_nt: TGTGCCAGCTCACCGGACTGGAGCTCCTACAATGAGCAGTTCTTC

j_call: TRBJ1-1
v_call: TRBV11-3
d_call: NA
clone_size: NA
cdr3_aa: CATGRGWTEAFF
cdr3_nt: TGTGCCACCGGAAGGGGTTGGACTGAAGCTTTCTTT

j_call: TRBJ2-3
v_call: TRBV2
d_call: NA
clone_size: NA
cdr3_aa: CASTPSTGPDTQYF
cdr3_nt: TGTGCCAGCACGCCTTCAACGGGTCCAGATACGCAGTATTTT

j_call: TRBJ1-2
v_call: TRBV19
d_call: TRBD1
clone_size: NA
cdr3_aa: CASSIAEDRLLYGYTF
cdr3_nt: TGTGCCAGTAGTATAGCTGAGGACAGGCTTCTCTATGGCTACACCTTC

j_call: TRBJ1-1
v_call: TRBV15
d_call: NA
clone_size: NA
cdr3_aa: CATSRDLRGEAFF
cdr3_nt: TGTGCCACCAGCAGAGATCTCAGGGGTGAAGCTTTCTTT

j_call: TRBJ1-1
v_call: TRBV4-2
d_call: NA
clone_size: NA
cdr3_aa: CASSRAWDTEAFF
cdr3_nt: TGTGCCAGCAGCCGAGCGTGGGACACTGAAGCTTTCTTT

j_call: TRBJ1-1
v_call: TRBV7-3
d_call: TRBD1
clone_size: NA
cdr3_aa: CASSLDGTETFF
cdr3_nt: TGTGCCAGCAGCCTCGATGGGACAGAAACTTTCTTT

j_call: TRBJ2-1
v_call: TRBV4-2
d_call: NA
clone_size: NA
cdr3_aa: CASSPEVRSPSYNEQFF
cdr3_nt: TGTGCCAGCAGCCCCGAGGTCCGGTCCCCTTCCTACAATGAGCAGTTCTTC

j_call: TRBJ2-3
v_call: TRBV7-6
d_call: NA
clone_size: once
cdr3_aa: CASSLAGGGDTQYF
cdr3_nt: TGTGCCAGCAGCTTAGCTGGGGGCGGAGATACGCAGTATTTT

j_call: TRBJ1-2
v_call: TRBV7-3
d_call: TRBD1
clone_size: NA
cdr3_aa: CASSFTGTGVFGYTF
cdr3_nt: TGTGCCAGCAGCTTCACCGGGACAGGGGTTTTTGGCTACACCTTC

j_call: TRBJ1-3
v_call: TRBV28
d_call: TRBD1
clone_size: NA
cdr3_aa: CASSPGDRGAGNTIYF
cdr3_nt: TGTGCCAGCAGTCCCGGGGACAGGGGAGCTGGAAACACCATATATTTT

j_call: TRBJ1-6
v_call: TRBV27
d_call: NA
clone_size: NA
cdr3_aa: CASSSSPGGGINSPLHF
cdr3_nt: TGTGCCAGCAGTTCCTCCCCCGGGGGGGGGATTAATTCACCCCTCCACTTT

j_call: TRBJ1-1
v_call: TRBV11-2
d_call: NA
clone_size: NA
cdr3_aa: CASSLTGNTEAFF
cdr3_nt: TGTGCCAGCAGCTTAACAGGTAACACTGAAGCTTTCTTT

j_call: TRBJ2-1
v_call: TRBV4-2
d_call: TRBD2
clone_size: NA
cdr3_aa: CASSQDLSGGANEQFF
cdr3_nt: TGTGCCAGCAGCCAAGATCTGAGCGGGGGGGCCAATGAGCAGTTCTTC

j_call: TRBJ1-5
v_call: TRBV12-3/TRBV12-4
d_call: NA
clone_size: few
cdr3_aa: CARGFQHF
cdr3_nt: TGTGCACGAGGGTTCCAGCATTTT

j_call: TRBJ2-3
v_call: TRBV18
d_call: TRBD2
clone_size: NA
cdr3_aa: CASSPPYSGPSTDTQYF
cdr3_nt: TGTGCCAGCTCACCACCCTATAGCGGGCCATCCACAGATACGCAGTATTTT

j_call: TRBJ1-3
v_call: TRBV27
d_call: NA
clone_size: few
cdr3_aa: CASAGQGGNTIYF
cdr3_nt: TGTGCCAGCGCCGGGCAGGGTGGAAACACCATATATTTT

j_call: TRBJ1-2
v_call: TRBV12-3/TRBV12-4
d_call: NA
clone_size: NA
cdr3_aa: CASSFLGDGYTF
cdr3_nt: TGTGCCAGCAGTTTTTTGGGAGATGGCTACACCTTC

j_call: TRBJ2-3
v_call: TRBV12-5
d_call: TRBD1
clone_size: once
cdr3_aa: CASGLTGVDTQYF
cdr3_nt: TGTGCTAGTGGTTTAACAGGGGTAGATACGCAGTATTTT

j_call: TRBJ1-6
v_call: TRBV4-3
d_call: NA
clone_size: NA
cdr3_aa: CASSQGVRNSPLHF
cdr3_nt: TGCGCCAGCAGCCAAGGGGTCAGGAATTCACCCCTCCACTTT

j_call: TRBJ1-2
v_call: TRBV25-1
d_call: NA
clone_size: NA
cdr3_aa: CASSEVQGHYGYTF
cdr3_nt: TGTGCCAGCAGTGAAGTACAGGGTCACTATGGCTACACCTTC

j_call: TRBJ2-1
v_call: TRBV3-1/TRBV3-2
d_call: TRBD2
clone_size: NA
cdr3_aa: CASSQQLAGGYNEQFF
cdr3_nt: TGTGCCAGCAGCCAACAACTAGCGGGGGGGTACAATGAGCAGTTCTTC

j_call: TRBJ1-3
v_call: TRBV12-3/TRBV12-4
d_call: NA
clone_size: NA
cdr3_aa: CASSYTSGNTIYF
cdr3_nt: TGTGCCAGCAGTTATACCAGTGGAAACACCATATATTTT

j_call: TRBJ2-3
v_call: TRBV6-2/TRBV6-3
d_call: NA
clone_size: NA
cdr3_aa: CASSYARDTQYF
cdr3_nt: TGTGCCAGCAGCTATGCTAGGGATACGCAGTATTTT

j_call: TRBJ1-2
v_call: TRBV6-6
d_call: TRBD1
clone_size: NA
cdr3_aa: CASLGQDSYGYTF
cdr3_nt: TGTGCCAGCCTCGGACAGGACAGTTATGGCTACACCTTC

j_call: TRBJ1-5
v_call: TRBV19
d_call: NA
clone_size: NA
cdr3_aa: CASSIEGYSNQPQHF
cdr3_nt: TGTGCCAGTAGTATAGAAGGTTATAGCAATCAGCCCCAACATTTT

j_call: TRBJ2-3
v_call: TRBV11-3
d_call: NA
clone_size: few
cdr3_aa: CASSLEGGPADTQYF
cdr3_nt: TGTGCCAGCAGCTTAGAGGGGGGGCCGGCAGATACGCAGTATTTT

j_call: TRBJ1-5
v_call: TRBV18
d_call: NA
clone_size: few
cdr3_aa: CASSQSESTGPPQHF
cdr3_nt: TGTGCCAGCTCACAATCCGAATCCACAGGGCCCCCCCAGCATTTT

j_call: TRBJ1-1
v_call: TRBV30
d_call: NA
clone_size: NA
cdr3_aa: CAWSAGVMNTEAFF
cdr3_nt: TGTGCCTGGAGTGCAGGCGTCATGAACACTGAAGCTTTCTTT

j_call: TRBJ2-3
v_call: TRBV5-1
d_call: TRBD2
clone_size: few
cdr3_aa: CASSRGASGGYSTDTQYF
cdr3_nt: TGCGCCAGCAGCCGTGGGGCTAGCGGGGGGTATAGCACAGATACGCAGTATTTT

j_call: TRBJ1-1
v_call: TRBV7-8
d_call: NA
clone_size: once
cdr3_aa: CASASLPGGSNTEAFF
cdr3_nt: TGTGCCAGCGCGAGCTTACCGGGAGGGTCGAACACTGAAGCTTTCTTT

j_call: TRBJ2-1
v_call: TRBV19
d_call: NA
clone_size: NA
cdr3_aa: CASSNPKGVGNEQFF
cdr3_nt: TGTGCCAGTAGTAACCCCAAGGGAGTAGGAAATGAGCAGTTCTTC

j_call: TRBJ2-3
v_call: TRBV7-9
d_call: TRBD2
clone_size: NA
cdr3_aa: CASSPRLAATDTQYF
cdr3_nt: TGTGCCAGCAGCCCCAGACTAGCGGCCACAGATACGCAGTATTTT

j_call: TRBJ2-3
v_call: TRBV5-4
d_call: NA
clone_size: NA
cdr3_aa: CASSWRQNTDTQYF
cdr3_nt: TGTGCCAGCAGCTGGAGACAGAACACAGATACGCAGTATTTT

j_call: TRBJ1-2
v_call: TRBV4-2
d_call: TRBD1
clone_size: NA
cdr3_aa: CASSQEPQLQGVSRYGYTF
cdr3_nt: TGTGCCAGCAGCCAAGAACCCCAGCTCCAGGGGGTGAGCAGGTATGGCTACACCTTC

j_call: TRBJ2-5
v_call: TRBV14
d_call: NA
clone_size: NA
cdr3_aa: CASSQHGGETQYF
cdr3_nt: TGTGCCAGCAGCCAACACGGCGGAGAGACCCAGTACTTC

j_call: TRBJ2-2
v_call: TRBV10-1
d_call: NA
clone_size: NA
cdr3_aa: CASTNRDRAGELFF
cdr3_nt: TGCGCCAGCACCAACAGGGATCGTGCCGGGGAGCTGTTTTTT

j_call: TRBJ2-5
v_call: TRBV28
d_call: TRBD1
clone_size: NA
cdr3_aa: CASSQGAYQETQYF
cdr3_nt: TGTGCCAGCAGCCAGGGGGCCTATCAAGAGACCCAGTACTTC

j_call: TRBJ2-3
v_call: TRBV13
d_call: TRBD1
clone_size: NA
cdr3_aa: CASSLGSLGQGTDTQYF
cdr3_nt: TGTGCCAGCAGCTTAGGCTCGCTGGGACAGGGAACAGATACGCAGTATTTT

j_call: TRBJ2-1
v_call: TRBV24-1
d_call: TRBD1
clone_size: NA
cdr3_aa: CATSDLSGTGDSFFF
cdr3_nt: TGTGCCACCAGTGATTTGTCTGGGACAGGGGACTCCTTTTTCTTC

j_call: TRBJ2-6
v_call: TRBV19
d_call: TRBD1
clone_size: few
cdr3_aa: CASSRTGGSGANVLTF
cdr3_nt: TGTGCCAGTAGTCGGACAGGGGGCTCTGGGGCCAACGTCCTGACTTTC

j_call: TRBJ2-5
v_call: TRBV18
d_call: NA
clone_size: NA
cdr3_aa: CASSPGHFRETQYF
cdr3_nt: TGTGCCAGCTCACCAGGTCACTTTCGAGAGACCCAGTACTTC

j_call: TRBJ2-1
v_call: TRBV9
d_call: NA
clone_size: NA
cdr3_aa: CASSVPMSGEQFF
cdr3_nt: TGTGCCAGCAGCGTACCTATGTCGGGTGAGCAGTTCTTC